Many counts were recorded for the clone carrying this T cell receptor (beta chain). V dropped 2 bases and J dropped 4 bases, with 12 bases sitting between them. There are 14 residues in the CDR3. CDR1 is LGHNA and CDR2 is YSLEER in the germline V gene. The record originates from a study of blood T cell repertoires in COVID-19. The Seattle patients, enrolled during active infection, were followed longitudinally. This table comes from immunoSEQ multiplex PCR, and its TCRdb copy is limited to in-frame clones, with some not included. The sample yields 100,000 to 150,000 clones, around four fifths seen once.

The TCR originated in a man aged 80 or over with COVID-19, enrolled during active disease. The source material was peripheral blood. This chain links TRBV4-3 with TRBJ2-7, with D possibly being TRBD2 (5 bases). The CDR3 sequence: CASSQMNGGYEQYF. The CDR3 DNA reads TGCGCCAGCAGCCAAATGAATGGCGGGTACGAGCAGTACTTC.